These 20 T cell receptor beta chains were sequenced from one sample in a study of human T cells and chemical hapten exposure. Using its own MiXCR run on the RACE reads, TCRdb lists one record per CDR3 protein. The table shows 350,000 to 400,000 distinct CDR3 sequences, with about 6% occurring only once. Time point given: patch test 2, 6 weeks after DPC sensitization. Treatment of the sample: therapeutic diphenylcyclopropenone sensitization with weekly scalp DPC. The sequences come from whole blood, collected in connection with sensitization to the hapten diphenylcyclopropenone (DPC). The receptors shown here come from a woman aged 18-29 years with alopecia areata. Some clones in this sample may be carry-over from other donors' samples.

This clonotype has at least ten counts. The chain joins TRBV6-5 to TRBJ2-4, with no clear D. Germline CDR1 reads MNHEY; CDR2 reads SVGAGI. V was trimmed by 0 bases and J by 0 bases, leaving 9 bases between them. The CDR3 sequence is 16 residues long. The DNA of the CDR3 is TGTGCCAGCAGTTACTCGTTCAGTTCAGCCAAAAACATTCAGTACTTC. Translating it yields CASSYSFSSAKNIQYF.

This clonotype has a handful of counts. The CDR3 region has the DNA TGTGCCAGCAGTTGGGTGCGTCGGAGATCCGATACGCAGTATTTT. Its translation: CASSWVRRRSDTQYF. The rearrangement joins TRBV12-3 or TRBV12-4 to TRBJ2-3, with D unresolved. This CDR3 region has 15 residues. V lost 4 bases and J 6 bases, leaving 17 bases between the germline ends.

This clonotype was picked up a small number of times. The chain combines TRBV4-2 with TRBJ2-1, with a tentative D call TRBD1 (5 bases). CDR1 and CDR2 (germline): LGHNA, YNFKEQ. V lost 0 bases to trimming and J lost 10 bases, with 13 bases between them. The CDR3 consists of 14 residues. The CDR3 sequence is CASSQDTLTAEQFF. The DNA of the CDR3 is TGTGCCAGCAGCCAAGATACTTTGACAGCCGAGCAGTTCTTC.

This clonotype was seen a handful of times. The chain joins TRBV20-1 to TRBJ2-3; D tentatively reads TRBD1 or TRBD2 (5 bases each). Trimming cost V 3 bases and J 6 bases, with 13 bases left between them. The CDR3 runs 13 residues. In germline, CDR1 is DFQATT, CDR2 SNEGSKA (reference sequence). CDR3: CSASGAESDTQYF. The DNA of the CDR3 is TGCAGTGCTAGCGGGGCGGAATCGGATACGCAGTATTTT.

The sample holds many counts of this clonotype. V usage is TRBV6-6 and J usage is TRBJ1-5; TRBD1 agrees at 9 bases. The junction had 11 bases not matched to a gene; V was cut back by 6 bases and J by 2 bases. The CDR3 is 17 amino acids. Germline V CDR1 and CDR2: MNHNY, SVGAGI (reference sequence). The CDR3 protein is CASRPPRDRDRNQPQHF. In DNA form, the CDR3 reads TGTGCCAGCAGACCCCCCCGGGACAGGGATCGCAATCAGCCCCAGCATTTT.

This clonotype has ten or more counts. The genes are TRBV2 and TRBJ1-5, with D perhaps TRBD1 (5 bases). The CDR3 has 15 residues. Germline values: CDR1 SNHLY, CDR2 FYNNEI. V was pared by 7 bases and J by 6 bases, with 19 bases between. This chain's CDR3 is CASKAAMGERQPQHF. The CDR3 DNA reads TGTGCCAGCAAAGCCGCGATGGGGGAACGTCAGCCCCAGCATTTT.

Ten or more counts support this clonotype. The CDR3 here is CASSQLMKGLQGEKLFF. CDR3 DNA: TGCGCCAGCAGCCAACTTATGAAGGGACTACAGGGGGAAAAACTGTTTTTT. This chain joins TRBV4-1 and TRBJ1-4, with 7 bases identical to TRBD1. Germline CDR1 reads MGHRA; CDR2 reads YSYEKL. The length of the CDR3 is 17 residues. V lost 2 bases to trimming and J lost 8 bases; unmatched junction nucleotides: 14.

The V and J genes are TRBV7-9 and TRBJ2-3; no firm D call. Trimming shortened V by 5 bases and J by 1 base, and 13 bases separated the two germline ends. The CDR3 loop spans 15 amino acids. Germline V lookup: CDR1 SEHNR, CDR2 FQNEAQ (reference sequence). CDR3 DNA: TGTGCCAGCAGCCCTATAAGTCCGCGCACAGATACGCAGTATTTT. Translating it yields CASSPISPRTDTQYF. Filled out from reference TRBV7-9 and TRBJ2-3, the complete variable domain reads DTGVSQNPRHKITKRGQNVTFRCDPISEHNRLYWYRQTLGQGPEFLTYFQNEAQLEKSRLLSDRFSAERPKGSFSTLEIQRTEQGDSAMYLCASSPISPRTDTQYFGPGTRLTVL.

This clonotype showed up many times. This rearrangement joins TRBV4-3 to TRBJ1-4, with D unclear. The CDR3 has 16 residues. Between the trimmed V and J ends, which lost 4 bases and 3 bases, there was a span of 15 bases. CDR1 LGHNA and CDR2 YSLEER come from the germline V gene. This chain's CDR3 is CASSPRPGAANEKLFF. The CDR3 coding sequence is TGCGCCAGCAGCCCCAGGCCAGGTGCGGCTAATGAAAAACTGTTTTTT.

This clonotype was detected a few times. The chain carries TRBV4-3 and TRBJ2-1, with 9 bases aligning to TRBD2. Germline values: CDR1 LGHNA, CDR2 YSLEER. With 0 bases clipped from V and 8 bases from J, the junction kept 5 bases outside the gene matches. The CDR3 sequence is 15 residues long. In DNA, the CDR3 is TGCGCCAGCAGCCAAGAGCTAGCGGGGTACGATGAGCAGTTCTTC. This encodes CASSQELAGYDEQFF.

This clonotype was counted at least ten times. The rearrangement uses TRBV12-3 or TRBV12-4 and TRBJ1-5; 8 nucleotides align to TRBD1. The V segment lost 6 bases and the J segment 6 bases; nucleotides outside the gene matches: 7. CDR3 length: 14 amino acids. The CDR3 is CASSTGTGGQPQHF. The DNA for the CDR3 is TGTGCCAGCAGCACCGGGACAGGCGGTCAGCCCCAGCATTTT.

This clonotype has just a few counts. This sequence joins TRBV6-6 and TRBJ2-4; D not resolved. Trimming took off 6 bases at V and 0 bases at J, with 9 bases between the two ends. This CDR3 has 14 residues. Per germline, CDR1 MNHNY and CDR2 SVGAGI (reference sequence). The CDR3 sequence is CASRKGLAKNIQYF. The DNA of the CDR3 is TGTGCCAGCAGAAAAGGCCTAGCCAAAAACATTCAGTACTTC.

The chain combines TRBV12-3 or TRBV12-4 with TRBJ1-5; 10 bases line up with TRBD1. The junction had 6 bases not matched to a gene; V was cut back by 6 bases and J by 1 base. The CDR3 runs 16 residues. CDR3 sequence reads: CASSRWTGGSNQPQHF. The CDR3 DNA follows: TGTGCCAGCAGCCGTTGGACAGGGGGGAGCAATCAGCCCCAGCATTTT.

This clonotype was detected ten times or more. The rearrangement joins TRBV7-9 to TRBJ2-4; no clear D gene. Germline V gene data show CDR1 as SEHNR and CDR2 as FQNEAQ (reference sequence). This CDR3 is 12 amino acids long. The V end was cut by 1 base, the J end by 15 bases, with 13 bases between. CDR3 in DNA: TGTGCCAGCAGCTTAGAGGGTAACCGCCGGTACTTC. Translated, it gives CASSLEGNRRYF.

As to this clonotype: With a much larger clone just one base away, this may be a read error. The V call is TRBV6-4, the J call TRBJ1-2; D remains ambiguous. Germline CDR1 MRHNA, CDR2 SNTAGT. The CDR3 spans 11 residues. V was pared by 3 bases and J by 4 bases, with 3 bases between. The CDR3: CASSDRYGYTF. CDR3 bases: TGTGCCAGCAGTGATCGCTATGGCTACACCTTC.

The chain combines TRBV27 with TRBJ1-1, with unresolved D. Deletions cut 0 bases from V and 3 bases from J, with 8 bases between. Germline loops: CDR1 MNHEY, CDR2 SMNVEV (reference sequence). The CDR3 has 14 residues. CDR3 DNA sequence: TGTGCCAGCAGTTTATCCGGGGTCCACACTGAAGCTTTCTTT. Protein product: CASSLSGVHTEAFF.

The sample holds a few counts of this clonotype. The chain uses TRBV4-3 and TRBJ1-5; 7 nucleotides agree with TRBD1. V shed 1 base, J shed 7 bases, and the junction held 10 bases outside the gene matches. CDR1 is LGHNA and CDR2 is YSLEER in the germline V gene. This CDR3 contains 16 residues. For the CDR3, the DNA is TGCGCCAGCAGCCAAGTCTTTGACAGGGAAACCCAGCCCCAGCATTTT. Its translation is CASSQVFDRETQPQHF.

The chain combines TRBV7-8 with TRBJ2-1; D unresolved. Germline V gives CDR1 SGHVS, CDR2 FQNEAQ. The CDR3 loop spans 15 amino acids. The V and J ends lost 3 bases and 2 bases respectively, with 11 bases between them. As DNA, the CDR3 is TGTGCCAGCAGCTTTACCGGGTCCACCTACAATGAGCAGTTCTTC. Amino acid sequence: CASSFTGSTYNEQFF.

CDR3 bases: TGTGCCAGCACCTCCAACAACAGACGGCACTCTGGAAACACCATATATTTT. The encoded protein is CASTSNNRRHSGNTIYF. The chain couples TRBV7-9 to TRBJ1-3; D not certain. Germline V lookup: CDR1 SEHNR, CDR2 FQNEAQ (reference sequence). The CDR3 runs 17 residues. V was cut by 7 bases and J by 0 bases, with 19 bases left in between.

This clonotype was detected many times. CDR3 protein: CASSLAIQGSGTEAFF. Written as DNA, the CDR3 is TGTGCCAGCAGCTTAGCGATTCAGGGAAGTGGGACTGAAGCTTTCTTT. This sequence joins TRBV7-9 and TRBJ1-1; D is perhaps TRBD1 (5 bases). Germline CDR1 and CDR2: SEHNR and FQNEAQ (reference sequence). V was cut by 0 bases and J by 5 bases, with 16 bases left in between. The CDR3 contains 16 residues.